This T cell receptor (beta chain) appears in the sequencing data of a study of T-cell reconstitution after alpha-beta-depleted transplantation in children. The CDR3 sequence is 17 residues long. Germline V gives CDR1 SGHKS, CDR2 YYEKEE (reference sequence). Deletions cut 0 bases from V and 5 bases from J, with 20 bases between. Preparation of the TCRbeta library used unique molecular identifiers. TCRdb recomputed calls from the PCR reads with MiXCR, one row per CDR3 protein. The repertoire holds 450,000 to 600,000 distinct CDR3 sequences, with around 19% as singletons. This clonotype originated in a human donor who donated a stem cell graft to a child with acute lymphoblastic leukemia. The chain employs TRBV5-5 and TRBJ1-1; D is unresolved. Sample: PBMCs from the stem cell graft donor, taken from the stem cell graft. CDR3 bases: TGTGCCAGCAGCTTGGAAGTGGTCGGCAACCTCGGGACTGAAGCTTTCTTT. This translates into CASSLEVVGNLGTEAFF.